This T cell receptor (beta chain) was found in a study of cytomegalovirus exposure and HLA in healthy donors. Overall study: The platform used for the approximately 120 validation repertoires matched that of the 500 to 850 first-cohort repertoires, a later analysis reported.

Study conclusions and caveats: There were 160 or so TCR beta chains listed as cytomegalovirus-associated. According to a subsequent analysis, TCR clusters from the first cohort were inclined to appear together in the 110 or so validation repertoires.

CDR1 and CDR2 from the germline V gene are KGHSH and LQKENI. Trimming cost V 2 bases and J 5 bases; bases outside gene matches: 7. CDR3 length: 16 amino acids. Of note for this clone: Its cognate antigen is unknown.

The donors were in the 120-subject validation cohort; that cohort was separate from the roughly 700-subject first cohort. The data were produced by immunoSEQ multiplex PCR, yet TCRdb's version contains in-frame clones alone and is incomplete. The profile covers some 110,000 clones, with around 88% appearing a single time and 4% to 6% taken by the ten largest. The sequence derives from a man aged 18 to 30 in good health and CMV-seronegative. Sequencing was done on a sample of PBMCs. V and J are TRBV18 and TRBJ2-2, with 8 bases lining up with TRBD1. The CDR3: CASSPDAGGGTGELFF. CDR3 nucleotide sequence: TGTGCCAGCTCACCAGATGCAGGGGGCGGTACCGGGGAGCTGTTTTTT.